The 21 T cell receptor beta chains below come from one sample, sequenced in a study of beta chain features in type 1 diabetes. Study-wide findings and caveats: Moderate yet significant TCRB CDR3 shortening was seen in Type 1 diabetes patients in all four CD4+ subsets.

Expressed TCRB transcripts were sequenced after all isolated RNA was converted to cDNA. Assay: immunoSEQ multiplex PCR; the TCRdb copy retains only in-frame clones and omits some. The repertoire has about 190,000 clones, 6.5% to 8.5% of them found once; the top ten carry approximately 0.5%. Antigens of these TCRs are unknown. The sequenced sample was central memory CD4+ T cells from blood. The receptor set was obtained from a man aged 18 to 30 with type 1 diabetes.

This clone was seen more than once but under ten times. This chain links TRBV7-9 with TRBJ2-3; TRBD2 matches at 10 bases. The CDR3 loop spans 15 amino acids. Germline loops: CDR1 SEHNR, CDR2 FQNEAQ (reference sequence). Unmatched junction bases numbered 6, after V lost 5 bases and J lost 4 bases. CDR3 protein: CASSLGLAESDTQYF. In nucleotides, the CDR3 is TGTGCCAGCAGCCTCGGACTAGCGGAGTCAGATACGCAGTATTTT. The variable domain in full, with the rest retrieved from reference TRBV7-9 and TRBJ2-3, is DTGVSQNPRHKITKRGQNVTFRCDPISEHNRLYWYRQTLGQGPEFLTYFQNEAQLEKSRLLSDRFSAERPKGSFSTLEIQRTEQGDSAMYLCASSLGLAESDTQYFGPGTRLTVL.

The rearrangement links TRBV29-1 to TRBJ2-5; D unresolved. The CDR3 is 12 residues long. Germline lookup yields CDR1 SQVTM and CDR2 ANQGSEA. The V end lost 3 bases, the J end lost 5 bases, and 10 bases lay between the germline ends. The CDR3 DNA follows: TGCAGCGTTGATGGTTCGCGGGAGACCCAGTACTTC. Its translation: CSVDGSRETQYF.

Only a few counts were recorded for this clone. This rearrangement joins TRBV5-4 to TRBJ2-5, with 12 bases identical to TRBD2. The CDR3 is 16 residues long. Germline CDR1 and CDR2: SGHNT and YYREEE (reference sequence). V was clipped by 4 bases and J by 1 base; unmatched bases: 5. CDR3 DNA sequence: TGTGCCAGCAGCCCGATGGGACTAGCGGGCCAAGAGACCCAGTACTTC. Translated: CASSPMGLAGQETQYF. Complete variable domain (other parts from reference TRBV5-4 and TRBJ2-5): ETGVTQSPTHLIKTRGQQVTLRCSSQSGHNTVSWYQQALGQGPQFIFQYYREEENGRGNFPPRFSGLQFPNYSSELNVNALELDDSALYLCASSPMGLAGQETQYFGPGTRLLVL.

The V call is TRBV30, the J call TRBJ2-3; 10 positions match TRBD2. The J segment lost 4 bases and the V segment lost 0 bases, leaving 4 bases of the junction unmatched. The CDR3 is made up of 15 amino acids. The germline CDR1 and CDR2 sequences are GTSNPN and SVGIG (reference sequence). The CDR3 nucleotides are TGTGCCTGGAGTGTTAGCGGGAGGAAATCAGATACGCAGTATTTT. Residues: CAWSVSGRKSDTQYF. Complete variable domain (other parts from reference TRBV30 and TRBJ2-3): SQTIHQWPATLVQPVGSPLSLECTVEGTSNPNLYWYRQAAGRGLQLLFYSVGIGQISSEVPQNLSASRPQDRQFILSSKKLLLSDSGFYLCAWSVSGRKSDTQYFGPGTRLTVL.

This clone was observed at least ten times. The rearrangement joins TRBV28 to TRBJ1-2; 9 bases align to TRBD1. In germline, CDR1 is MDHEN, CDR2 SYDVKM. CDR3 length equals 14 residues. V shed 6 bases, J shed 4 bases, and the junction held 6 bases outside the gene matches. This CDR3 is CASSLGQGTYGYTF. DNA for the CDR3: TGTGCCAGCAGCTTGGGACAGGGTACCTATGGCTACACCTTC.

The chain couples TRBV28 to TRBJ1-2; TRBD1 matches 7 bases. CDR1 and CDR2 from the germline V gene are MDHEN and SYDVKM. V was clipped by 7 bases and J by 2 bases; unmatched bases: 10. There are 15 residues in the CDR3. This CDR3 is CASTPGQQDNYGYTF. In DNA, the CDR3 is TGTGCCAGCACTCCGGGACAGCAGGACAACTATGGCTACACCTTC.

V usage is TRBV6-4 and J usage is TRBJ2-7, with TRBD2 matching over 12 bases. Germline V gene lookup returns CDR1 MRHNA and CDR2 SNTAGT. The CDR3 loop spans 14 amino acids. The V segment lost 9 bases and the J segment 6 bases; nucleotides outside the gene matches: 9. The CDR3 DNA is TGTGCCAGGTTCCTAGCGGGAGGGCCGGCCGAGCAGTACTTC. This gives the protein CARFLAGGPAEQYF.

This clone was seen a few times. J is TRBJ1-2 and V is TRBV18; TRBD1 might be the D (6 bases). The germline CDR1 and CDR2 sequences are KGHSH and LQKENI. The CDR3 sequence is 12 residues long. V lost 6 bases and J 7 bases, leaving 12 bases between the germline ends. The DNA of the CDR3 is TGTGCCAGCTCCGAACAGGGTTTTGGCTACACCTTC. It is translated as CASSEQGFGYTF.

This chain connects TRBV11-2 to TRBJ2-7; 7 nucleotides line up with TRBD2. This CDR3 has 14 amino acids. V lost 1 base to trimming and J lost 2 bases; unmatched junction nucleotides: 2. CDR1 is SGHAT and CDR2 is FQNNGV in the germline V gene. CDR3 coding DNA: TGTGCCAGCAGCTTAGGCCTAGCGGCCTACGAGCAGTACTTC. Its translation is CASSLGLAAYEQYF. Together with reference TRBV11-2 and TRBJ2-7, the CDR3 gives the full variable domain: EAGVAQSPRYKIIEKRQSVAFWCNPISGHATLYWYQQILGQGPKLLIQFQNNGVVDDSQLPKDRFSAERLKGVDSTLKIQPAKLEDSAVYLCASSLGLAAYEQYFGPGTRLTVT.

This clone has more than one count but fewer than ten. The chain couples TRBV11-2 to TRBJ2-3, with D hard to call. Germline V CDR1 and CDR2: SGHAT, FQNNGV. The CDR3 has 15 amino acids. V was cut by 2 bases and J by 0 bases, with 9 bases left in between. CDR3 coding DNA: TGTGCCAGCAGCTTATACGCCCAGAGCACAGATACGCAGTATTTT. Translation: CASSLYAQSTDTQYF.

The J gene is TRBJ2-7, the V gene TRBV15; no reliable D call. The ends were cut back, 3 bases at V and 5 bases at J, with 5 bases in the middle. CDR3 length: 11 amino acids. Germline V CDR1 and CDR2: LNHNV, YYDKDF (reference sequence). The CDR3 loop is CATSRQDEQYF. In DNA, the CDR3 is TGTGCCACCAGCAGGCAGGACGAGCAGTACTTC.

CDR3 region: CASSLGAQRTEAFF. Here the CDR3 DNA reads TGCGCCAGCAGCTTGGGGGCCCAAAGAACTGAAGCTTTCTTT. The V gene is TRBV5-1, the J gene TRBJ1-1, with no clear D. Between the trimmed V and J ends, which lost 0 bases and 5 bases, there was a span of 11 bases. CDR1 SGHRS and CDR2 YFSETQ come from the germline V gene. The CDR3 sequence is 14 residues long.

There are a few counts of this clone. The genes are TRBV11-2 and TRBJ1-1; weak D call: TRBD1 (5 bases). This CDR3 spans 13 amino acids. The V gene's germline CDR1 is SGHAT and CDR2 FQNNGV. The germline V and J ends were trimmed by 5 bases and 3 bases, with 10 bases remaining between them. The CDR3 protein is CASSLRGDTEAFF. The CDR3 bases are TGTGCCAGCAGCCTGCGGGGGGACACTGAAGCTTTCTTT.

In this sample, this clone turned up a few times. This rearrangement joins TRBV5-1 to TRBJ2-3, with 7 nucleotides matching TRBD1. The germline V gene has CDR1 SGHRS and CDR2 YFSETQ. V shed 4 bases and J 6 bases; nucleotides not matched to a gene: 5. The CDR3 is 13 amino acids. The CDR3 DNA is TGCGCCAGCAGCGCTGGCAGGGGGGATACGCAGTATTTT. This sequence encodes CASSAGRGDTQYF.

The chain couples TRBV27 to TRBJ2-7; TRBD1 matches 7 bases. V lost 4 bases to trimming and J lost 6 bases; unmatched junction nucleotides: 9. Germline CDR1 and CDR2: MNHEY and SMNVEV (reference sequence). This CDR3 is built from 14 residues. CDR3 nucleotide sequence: TGTGCCAGCAGTTCCGGGACAGTACTAGGCGAGCAGTACTTC. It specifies CASSSGTVLGEQYF.

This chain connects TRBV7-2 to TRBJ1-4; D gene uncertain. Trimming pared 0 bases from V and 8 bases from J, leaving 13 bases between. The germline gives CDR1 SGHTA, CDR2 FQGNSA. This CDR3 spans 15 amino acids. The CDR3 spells CASSLAEGRNEKLFF. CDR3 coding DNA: TGTGCCAGCAGCTTAGCAGAAGGCAGGAACGAAAAACTGTTTTTT.

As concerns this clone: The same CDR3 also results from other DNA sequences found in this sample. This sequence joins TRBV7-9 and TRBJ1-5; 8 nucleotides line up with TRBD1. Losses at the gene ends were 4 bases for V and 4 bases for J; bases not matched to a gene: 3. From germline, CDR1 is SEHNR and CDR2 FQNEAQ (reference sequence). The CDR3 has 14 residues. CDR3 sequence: CASSSQGANQPQHF. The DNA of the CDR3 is TGTGCCAGCAGCTCCCAGGGGGCAAATCAGCCCCAGCATTTT.

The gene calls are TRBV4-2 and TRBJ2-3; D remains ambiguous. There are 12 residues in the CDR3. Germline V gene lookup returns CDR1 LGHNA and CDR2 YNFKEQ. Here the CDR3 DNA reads TGTGCAGGAGTCAATAGCACAGATACGCAGTATTTT. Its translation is CAGVNSTDTQYF.

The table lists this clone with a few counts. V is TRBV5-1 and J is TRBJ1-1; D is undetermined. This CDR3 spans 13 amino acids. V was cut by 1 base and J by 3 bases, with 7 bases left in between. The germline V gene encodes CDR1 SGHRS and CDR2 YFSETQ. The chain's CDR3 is CASSLQVHTEAFF. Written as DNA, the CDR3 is TGCGCCAGCAGCTTGCAGGTACACACTGAAGCTTTCTTT.

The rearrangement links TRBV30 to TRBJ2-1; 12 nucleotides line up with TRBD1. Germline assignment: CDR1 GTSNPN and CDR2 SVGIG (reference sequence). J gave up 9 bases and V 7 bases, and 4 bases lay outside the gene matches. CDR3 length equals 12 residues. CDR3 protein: CASGQGAGEQFF. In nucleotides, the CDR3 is TGTGCCTCGGGACAGGGGGCAGGTGAGCAGTTCTTC.

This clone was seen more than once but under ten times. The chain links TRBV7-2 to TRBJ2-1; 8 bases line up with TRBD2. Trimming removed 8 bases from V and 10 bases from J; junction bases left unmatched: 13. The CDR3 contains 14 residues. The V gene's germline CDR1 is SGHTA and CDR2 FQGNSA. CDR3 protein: CASRGGPIFGEQFF. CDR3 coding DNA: TGTGCCAGCCGGGGGGGGCCGATCTTTGGGGAGCAGTTCTTC.